The 19 T cell receptor beta chains below all came from one sample that was sequenced in a study of blood T cell repertoires in COVID-19 (TCRdb year 2020). Library preparation used the immunoSEQ multiplex PCR assay. TCRdb took over this immuneACCESS table, retaining in-frame rearrangements with V and J assigned. Such tables are incomplete; in checked studies, under half of the missing clones stem from an unresolved V gene, and the remainder is unexplained. Counted in this sample were hundreds of thousands of clones; 70% to 90% of them appeared once. 10% of the sample goes to the ten largest clones. The sample taken for sequencing was peripheral blood. Receptors originate from a woman aged 80 or over with acute or convalescent COVID-19.

The chain is built from TRBV5-1 and TRBJ2-2, with 10 bases aligning to TRBD2. After removal of 2 bases from V and 7 bases from J, the junction contained 2 bases not matched to a gene. This CDR3 comprises 14 residues. Germline CDR1 is SGHRS and CDR2 is YFSETQ. CDR3 protein: CASSLASGSGELFF. The CDR3, as DNA: TGCGCCAGCAGCTTAGCTAGCGGGAGCGGGGAGCTGTTTTTT. The complete variable domain, with remaining parts taken from reference TRBV5-1 and TRBJ2-2, reads KAGVTQTPRYLIKTRGQQVTLSCSPISGHRSVSWYQQTPGQGLQFLFEYFSETQRNKGNFPGRFSGRQFSNSRSEMNVSTLELGDSALYLCASSLASGSGELFFGEGSRLTVL.

The CDR3 DNA is TGTGCCAGCAGCCCAGCCCGGGACAGGCCCTATGGCTACACCTTC. Translation: CASSPARDRPYGYTF. The V call is TRBV3-1 (or the pseudogene TRBV3-2), the J call TRBJ1-2, with 8 nucleotides matching TRBD1. V gave up 4 bases and J gave up 4 bases; unmatched junction bases: 8. CDR3 length: 15 amino acids. Germline V gene lookup returns CDR1 LGHDT and CDR2 YNNKEL (reference sequence).

The chain employs TRBV7-2 and TRBJ2-1, with TRBD2 matching over 10 bases. The trim removed 2 bases at V and 8 bases at J, leaving 12 bases unmatched. The CDR3 covers 17 residues. Per the germline V gene, CDR1 is SGHTA and CDR2 is FQGNSA. CDR3 nucleotide sequence: TGTGCCAGCAGCTTAAGAAGCGGGGGGGCCCTCAGGGATGAGCAGTTCTTC. This gives the protein CASSLRSGGALRDEQFF.

The rearrangement joins TRBV6-2 or TRBV6-3 to TRBJ2-7; D unresolved. Per germline, CDR1 MNHEY and CDR2 SVGEGT. With 2 bases removed from V and 9 bases from J, the gap between germline ends came to 11 bases. The CDR3 runs to 12 residues. The CDR3 region has the DNA TGTGCCAGCAGTTACGGCAGTTCGGGGCAGTACTTC. Its protein product is CASSYGSSGQYF.

The chain carries TRBV4-3 and TRBJ2-3, with D perhaps TRBD2 (7 bases). The CDR3 is made up of 18 amino acids. Trimming pared 0 bases from V and 1 base from J, leaving 17 bases between. In germline, CDR1 is LGHNA, CDR2 YSLEER. This CDR3 is CASSQDWLRGAGTDTQYF. In nucleotides, the CDR3 is TGCGCCAGCAGCCAAGATTGGTTACGGGGGGCGGGCACAGATACGCAGTATTTT.

V usage is TRBV27 and J usage is TRBJ1-5, with TRBD1 matching 9 bases. The trim removed 5 bases at V and 0 bases at J, leaving 2 bases unmatched. Germline V CDR1 and CDR2: MNHEY, SMNVEV (reference sequence). The CDR3 loop spans 15 amino acids. Here the CDR3 reads CASSRGQGSNQPQHF. In DNA form, the CDR3 reads TGTGCCAGCAGTCGGGGACAGGGTAGCAATCAGCCCCAGCATTTT.

The rearrangement joins TRBV5-1 to TRBJ1-1, with D possibly TRBD1 on 6 matching bases. Per germline, CDR1 SGHRS and CDR2 YFSETQ. Trimming stripped 4 bases from V and 1 base from J, with 14 bases between. The CDR3 is 15 amino acids. The CDR3 coding sequence is TGCGCCAGCAGCGCGGTACAGGGACAGAACACTGAAGCTTTCTTT. The encoded protein is CASSAVQGQNTEAFF. The complete variable domain, with remaining parts taken from reference TRBV5-1 and TRBJ1-1, reads KAGVTQTPRYLIKTRGQQVTLSCSPISGHRSVSWYQQTPGQGLQFLFEYFSETQRNKGNFPGRFSGRQFSNSRSEMNVSTLELGDSALYLCASSAVQGQNTEAFFGQGTRLTVV.

This clone was picked up one time. The V and J genes are TRBV6-2 or TRBV6-3 and TRBJ2-4; the D gene is possibly TRBD1 (6 bases). V lost 3 bases, J lost 1 base, and 7 bases lay in between. This CDR3 contains 14 residues. Germline V gene sequence: CDR1 MNHEY, CDR2 SVGEGT. CDR3 amino acids: CASSYTGAKNIQYF. The CDR3 DNA sequence: TGTGCCAGCAGTTATACAGGGGCCAAAAACATTCAGTACTTC.

This sequence joins TRBV18 and TRBJ2-7; D perhaps matches TRBD1 (6 bases). Trimming pared 3 bases from V and 3 bases from J, leaving 15 bases between. CDR1 KGHSH and CDR2 LQKENI come from the germline V gene. This CDR3 contains 15 residues. The CDR3 loop reads CASSPQDSYYYEQYF. The CDR3, as DNA: TGTGCCAGCTCACCGCAGGACAGTTACTACTACGAGCAGTACTTC.

This chain links TRBV15 with TRBJ2-7; D is perhaps TRBD1 (6 bases). From germline, CDR1 is LNHNV and CDR2 YYDKDF (reference sequence). The CDR3 extends over 15 amino acids. V lost 0 bases and J 0 bases, leaving 9 bases between the germline ends. CDR3 DNA: TGTGCCACCAGCAGAGAGCAGGGGACCTCCTACGAGCAGTACTTC. It codes for CATSREQGTSYEQYF. Filled out from reference TRBV15 and TRBJ2-7, the complete variable domain reads DAMVIQNPRYQVTQFGKPVTLSCSQTLNHNVMYWYQQKSSQAPKLLFHYYDKDFNNEADTPDNFQSRRPNTSFCFLDIRSPGLGDTAMYLCATSREQGTSYEQYFGPGTRLTVT.

The chain has TRBV6-1 and TRBJ1-1; D remains unclear. CDR3 length equals 13 residues. Per germline, CDR1 MNHNS and CDR2 SASEGT. The V end lost 2 bases, the J end lost 10 bases, and 14 bases lay between the germline ends. This CDR3 reads CASSERGRTRAFF. CDR3 in DNA: TGTGCCAGCAGTGAACGGGGTCGGACCCGAGCTTTCTTT.

The rearrangement links TRBV5-8 to TRBJ2-3; 7 bases are a match to TRBD1. Germline CDR1 is SGHTS and CDR2 is YDEGEE. J lost 8 bases, V lost 4 bases, and 7 bases had no gene match. CDR3 length: 13 amino acids. DNA of the CDR3: TGTGCCAGCAGCGTTCGACAGGGAACTACGCAGTATTTT. This encodes CASSVRQGTTQYF.

V is TRBV7-3 and J is TRBJ1-6; 8 bases align to TRBD1. The CDR3 loop spans 14 amino acids. Germline trimming cut 5 bases from V and 10 bases from J; bases unmatched to any gene: 7. Germline-derived CDR1 and CDR2 are SGHTA and FQGTGA. The CDR3 reads CASSLDRGESPLHF. CDR3 nucleotides: TGTGCCAGCAGCCTAGACAGGGGAGAATCACCCCTCCACTTT.

This chain connects TRBV20-1 to TRBJ2-7; D is uncertain. The CDR3 has 13 residues. Germline CDR1 DFQATT, CDR2 SNEGSKA (reference sequence). V was shortened by 3 bases and J by 2 bases, with 11 bases between the two germline ends. CDR3 residues: CSASSVATYEQYF. In DNA, the CDR3 is TGCAGTGCTAGTTCAGTGGCAACCTACGAGCAGTACTTC.

This clone was detected once. This rearrangement joins TRBV7-2 to TRBJ2-3, with 10 nucleotides matching TRBD2. Germline V gene sequence: CDR1 SGHTA, CDR2 FQGNSA. After removal of 4 bases from V and 4 bases from J, the junction contained 8 bases not matched to a gene. This CDR3 spans 16 amino acids. CDR3 nucleotide sequence: TGTGCCAGCAGCTGGAGAGCTAGCGGGGGTGCAGATACGCAGTATTTT. Amino acids: CASSWRASGGADTQYF.

The rearrangement uses TRBV28 and TRBJ1-2; 9 bases align to TRBD1. The germline CDR1 and CDR2 sequences are MDHEN and SYDVKM. Trimming removed 6 bases from V and 4 bases from J; junction bases left unmatched: 9. The CDR3 consists of 15 residues. CDR3 nucleotides: TGTGCCAGCAGCCCCCGGGACAGGGTCAGCTATGGCTACACCTTC. This translates into CASSPRDRVSYGYTF.

The rearrangement uses TRBV12-3 or TRBV12-4 and TRBJ1-3; a weak D match, TRBD1 (5 bases). The CDR3 has 12 residues. The V gene lost 11 bases and the J gene lost 3 bases, with 11 bases spanning the gap. The CDR3 bases are TGTGCCGGGGCGTTTGGTGGAAACACCATATATTTT. Translating it yields CAGAFGGNTIYF.

The rearrangement uses TRBV28 and TRBJ1-4; D remains unclear. V was pared by 7 bases and J by 0 bases, with 9 bases between. Germline V gives CDR1 MDHEN, CDR2 SYDVKM. CDR3 length: 14 amino acids. The CDR3 region has the DNA TGTGCCAGCACCGACACCGCAACTAATGAAAAACTGTTTTTT. This gives the protein CASTDTATNEKLFF.

The rearrangement uses TRBV3-1 (or the pseudogene TRBV3-2) and TRBJ2-1, with TRBD2 matching 9 bases. Germline CDR1 LGHDT, CDR2 YNNKEL (reference sequence). J gave up 8 bases and V 0 bases, and 2 bases lay outside the gene matches. The CDR3 is 14 amino acids. In nucleotides, the CDR3 is TGTGCCAGCAGCCAAGATCGACTAGCGGATGAGCAGTTCTTC. Encoded protein: CASSQDRLADEQFF.